This record looks at one T cell receptor beta chain sequence and its context. Its specificity is not known. The data belong to a study of follicular helper T cells after annual influenza vaccination. Study-wide results and limits: Yearly vaccinations repeatedly recalled conserved clonotypes in ICOS+CD38+ cTfh.

The time point here: 2014-2015 season, pre-vaccination. Between about 40 and 110 mL of blood was drawn per time point. TCRdb's table, derived via immunoSEQ multiplex PCR, lists solely in-frame clones and lacks some. Of about 15,000 clones in the sample, around four fifths were seen once. V gave up 5 bases and J gave up 4 bases; unmatched junction bases: 0. The CDR3 consists of 12 residues. Germline CDR1 SGHRS, CDR2 YFSETQ. This sequence originates from an adult who received the influenza vaccine. V is TRBV5-1 and J is TRBJ1-2; 9 bases are a match to TRBD1. The sequencing used CXCR5- memory CD4+ T cells sorted from blood, collected on the day of influenza vaccination. The chain's CDR3 is CASRQGAYGYTF. CDR3 nucleotide sequence: TGCGCCAGCAGACAGGGGGCCTATGGCTACACCTTC.